The sequence of this T cell receptor (beta chain) was determined in a study of T cells in Graves' hyperthyroidism and ophthalmopathy. The germline V and J ends were trimmed by 1 base and 4 bases, with 20 bases remaining between them. The germline V gene encodes CDR1 SGHVS and CDR2 FQNEAQ. This CDR3 comprises 18 residues. As for this clonotype: The antigen remains undetermined. This may be a read error: a much more frequent sequence differs by one nucleotide.

Findings and caveats of the study: Ophthalmopathy was separated from stable hyperthyroidism by a 13 V-J model.

There were TCR beta CDR3 regions amplified from RNA transcripts. In the first-round RT-PCR of the TCR CDR3, the HTBI primer set was used. TCRdb passed the multiplex PCR reads through MiXCR, listing each CDR3 protein once. The sample includes about 380,000 distinct CDR3 sequences, around 20% of them seen just once. For the diagnoses, clinical symptoms, serum thyroxine and TRAb, thyroid ultrasound and orbital computed tomography were used. The PBMCs were taken from around 10 ml of fresh peripheral blood. The sequenced material came from blood. The chain uses TRBV7-8 and TRBJ2-1; TRBD2 is a possible D gene (6 bases). This clonotype originated in a man aged 18 to 30 with Graves' ophthalmopathy. The CDR3 DNA follows: TGTGCCAGCAGCTTAGACTTCTTAGCGGAGGGCTTTTACAATGAGCAGTTCTTC. This gives the protein CASSLDFLAEGFYNEQFF.